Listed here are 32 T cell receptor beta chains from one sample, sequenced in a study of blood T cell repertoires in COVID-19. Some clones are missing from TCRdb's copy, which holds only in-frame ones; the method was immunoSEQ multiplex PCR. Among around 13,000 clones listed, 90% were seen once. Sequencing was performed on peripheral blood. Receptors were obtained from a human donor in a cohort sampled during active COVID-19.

In DNA, the CDR3 is TGTGCCAGCAGCTTTGGTGGGACAGTGAACACTGAAGCTTTCTTT. Its protein product is CASSFGGTVNTEAFF. The V call is TRBV5-4, the J call TRBJ1-1; 7 bases fit TRBD1. This CDR3 spans 15 amino acids. CDR1 and CDR2 (germline): SGHNT, YYREEE (reference sequence). The V and J ends lost 2 bases and 0 bases, in that order; junction bases with no gene match: 4.

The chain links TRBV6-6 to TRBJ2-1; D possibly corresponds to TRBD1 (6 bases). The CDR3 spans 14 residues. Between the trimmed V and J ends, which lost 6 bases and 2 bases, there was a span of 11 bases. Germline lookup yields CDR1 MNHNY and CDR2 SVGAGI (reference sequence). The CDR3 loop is CASRQGDAYNEQFF. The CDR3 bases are TGTGCCAGCAGACAGGGTGATGCCTACAATGAGCAGTTCTTC.

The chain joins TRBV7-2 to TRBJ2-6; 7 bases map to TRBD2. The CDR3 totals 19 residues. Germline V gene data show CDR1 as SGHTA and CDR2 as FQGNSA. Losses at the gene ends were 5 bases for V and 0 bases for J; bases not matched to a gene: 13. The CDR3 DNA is TGTGCCAGCAGCCTAAGTGTAAGTGGCGGGGGCTCTGGGGCCAACGTCCTGACTTTC. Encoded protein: CASSLSVSGGGSGANVLTF. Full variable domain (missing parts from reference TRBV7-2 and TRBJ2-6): GAGVSQSPSNKVTEKGKDVELRCDPISGHTALYWYRQSLGQGLEFLIYFQGNSAPDKSGLPSDRFSAERTGGSVSTLTIQRTQQEDSAVYLCASSLSVSGGGSGANVLTFGAGSRLTVL.

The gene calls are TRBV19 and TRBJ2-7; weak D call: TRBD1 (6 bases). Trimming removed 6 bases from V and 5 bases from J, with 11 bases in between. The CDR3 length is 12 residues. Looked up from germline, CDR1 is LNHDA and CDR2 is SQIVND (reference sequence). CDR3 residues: CASSDRNDEQYF. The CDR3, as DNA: TGTGCCAGTAGCGACAGGAACGACGAGCAGTACTTC.

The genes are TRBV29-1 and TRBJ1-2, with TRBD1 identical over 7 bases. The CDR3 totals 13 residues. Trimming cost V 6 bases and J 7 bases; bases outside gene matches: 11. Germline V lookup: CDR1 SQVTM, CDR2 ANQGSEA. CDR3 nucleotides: TGCAGCGTCTGGGACAGTGGGACTAGTGGCTACACCTTC. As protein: CSVWDSGTSGYTF.

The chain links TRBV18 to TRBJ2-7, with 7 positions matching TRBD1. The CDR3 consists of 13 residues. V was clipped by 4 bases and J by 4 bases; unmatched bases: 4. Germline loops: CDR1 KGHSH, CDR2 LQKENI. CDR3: CASSLYRGYEQYF. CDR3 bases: TGTGCCAGCTCACTTTACAGGGGATACGAGCAGTACTTC.

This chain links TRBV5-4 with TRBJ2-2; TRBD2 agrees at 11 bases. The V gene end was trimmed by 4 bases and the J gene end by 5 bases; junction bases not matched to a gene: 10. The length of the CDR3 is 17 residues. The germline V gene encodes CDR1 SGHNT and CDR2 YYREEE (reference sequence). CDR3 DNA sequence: TGTGCCAGCAGCCCGGGAGGCCTAGCGGGAGGTACCGGGGAGCTGTTTTTT. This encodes CASSPGGLAGGTGELFF.

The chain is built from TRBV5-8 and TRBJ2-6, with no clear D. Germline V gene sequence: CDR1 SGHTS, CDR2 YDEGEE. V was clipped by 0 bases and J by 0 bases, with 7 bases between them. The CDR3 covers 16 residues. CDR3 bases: TGTGCCAGCAGCTTGGGGTCCTACTCTGGGGCCAACGTCCTGACTTTC. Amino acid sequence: CASSLGSYSGANVLTF.

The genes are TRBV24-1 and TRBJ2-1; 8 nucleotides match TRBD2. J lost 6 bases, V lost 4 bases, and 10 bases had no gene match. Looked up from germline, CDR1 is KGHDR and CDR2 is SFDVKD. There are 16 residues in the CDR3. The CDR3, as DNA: TGTGCCACCAGTGACACCGGGACTAGTATCTTCAATGAGCAGTTCTTC. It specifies CATSDTGTSIFNEQFF.

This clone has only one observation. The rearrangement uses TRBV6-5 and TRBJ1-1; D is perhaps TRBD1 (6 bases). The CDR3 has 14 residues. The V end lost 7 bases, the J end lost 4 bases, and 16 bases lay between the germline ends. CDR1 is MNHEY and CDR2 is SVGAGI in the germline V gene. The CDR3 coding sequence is TGTGCCAGCACCCTAGGGGGTTTGGGCACTGAAGCTTTCTTT. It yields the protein CASTLGGLGTEAFF.

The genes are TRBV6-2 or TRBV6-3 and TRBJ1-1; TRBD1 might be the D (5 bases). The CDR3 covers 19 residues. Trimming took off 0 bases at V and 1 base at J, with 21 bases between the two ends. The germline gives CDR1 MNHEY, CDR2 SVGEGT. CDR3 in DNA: TGTGCCAGCAGTTACTCGAAGCAGGGAGGTCCGGGGTGGAACACTGAAGCTTTCTTT. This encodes CASSYSKQGGPGWNTEAFF.

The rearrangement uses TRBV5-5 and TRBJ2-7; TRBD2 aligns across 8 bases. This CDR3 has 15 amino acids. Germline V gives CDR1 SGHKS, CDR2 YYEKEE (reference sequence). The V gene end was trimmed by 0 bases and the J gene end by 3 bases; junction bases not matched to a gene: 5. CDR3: CASSLELAEFYEQYF. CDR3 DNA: TGTGCCAGCAGCTTGGAACTAGCGGAATTCTACGAGCAGTACTTC.

The CDR3 coding sequence is TGTGCCAGCTCACCACGTCCCCCGGGAGGGGGTCACGATGAGCAGTTCTTC. It is translated as CASSPRPPGGGHDEQFF. This rearrangement joins TRBV18 to TRBJ2-1, with 8 bases matching TRBD2. Germline trimming cut 1 base from V and 8 bases from J; bases unmatched to any gene: 13. The CDR3 consists of 17 residues. Germline loops: CDR1 KGHSH, CDR2 LQKENI.

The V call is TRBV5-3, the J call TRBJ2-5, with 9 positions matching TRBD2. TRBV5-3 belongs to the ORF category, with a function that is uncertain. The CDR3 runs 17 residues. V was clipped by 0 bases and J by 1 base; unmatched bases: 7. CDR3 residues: CARSLEGGSGGQETQYF. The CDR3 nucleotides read TGTGCCAGAAGCTTGGAAGGGGGTAGCGGGGGCCAAGAGACCCAGTACTTC.

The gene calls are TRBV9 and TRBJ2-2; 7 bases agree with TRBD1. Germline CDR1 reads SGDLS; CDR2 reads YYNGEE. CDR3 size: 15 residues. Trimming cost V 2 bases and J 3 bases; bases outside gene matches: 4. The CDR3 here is CASSVTGVDTGELFF. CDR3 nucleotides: TGTGCCAGCAGCGTCACAGGGGTTGACACCGGGGAGCTGTTTTTT.

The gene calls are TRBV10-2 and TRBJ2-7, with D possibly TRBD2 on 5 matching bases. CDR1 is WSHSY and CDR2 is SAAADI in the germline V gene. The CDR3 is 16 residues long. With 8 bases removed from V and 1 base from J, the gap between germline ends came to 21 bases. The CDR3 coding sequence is TGCGCCAGCGTTTCGACACTAGAGGGAAAATCCTACGAGCAGTACTTC. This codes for CASVSTLEGKSYEQYF.

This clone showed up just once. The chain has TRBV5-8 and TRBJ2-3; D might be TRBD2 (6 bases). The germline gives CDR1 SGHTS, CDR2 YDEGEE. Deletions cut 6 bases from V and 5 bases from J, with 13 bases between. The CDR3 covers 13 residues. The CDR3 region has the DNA TGTGCCAGCAAAGGAGGGGCTGTAGATACGCAGTATTTT. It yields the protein CASKGGAVDTQYF.

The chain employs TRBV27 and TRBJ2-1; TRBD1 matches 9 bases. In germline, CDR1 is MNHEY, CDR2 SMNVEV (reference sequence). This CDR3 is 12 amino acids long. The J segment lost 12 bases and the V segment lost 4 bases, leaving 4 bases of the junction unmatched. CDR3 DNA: TGTGCCAGCAGTTCAAACAGGGGGCCGCAGTTCTTC. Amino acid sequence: CASSSNRGPQFF.

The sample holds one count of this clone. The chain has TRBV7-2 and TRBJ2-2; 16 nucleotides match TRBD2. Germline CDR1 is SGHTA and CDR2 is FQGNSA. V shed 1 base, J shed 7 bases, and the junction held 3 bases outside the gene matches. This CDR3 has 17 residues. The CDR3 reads CASSLGGLAGGNGELFF. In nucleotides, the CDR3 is TGTGCCAGCAGCTTAGGGGGACTAGCGGGAGGGAACGGGGAGCTGTTTTTT.

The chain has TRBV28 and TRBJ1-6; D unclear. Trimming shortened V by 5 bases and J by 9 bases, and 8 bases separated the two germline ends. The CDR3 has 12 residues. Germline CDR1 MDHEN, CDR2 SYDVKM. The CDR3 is CASSPVISPLHF. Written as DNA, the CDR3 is TGTGCCAGCAGTCCGGTGATTTCACCCCTCCACTTT.

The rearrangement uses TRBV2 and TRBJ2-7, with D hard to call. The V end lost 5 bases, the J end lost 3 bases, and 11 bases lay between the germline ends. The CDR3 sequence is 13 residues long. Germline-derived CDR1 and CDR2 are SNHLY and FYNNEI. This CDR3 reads CASSRGINYEQYF. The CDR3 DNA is TGTGCCAGCAGTCGCGGAATCAACTACGAGCAGTACTTC.

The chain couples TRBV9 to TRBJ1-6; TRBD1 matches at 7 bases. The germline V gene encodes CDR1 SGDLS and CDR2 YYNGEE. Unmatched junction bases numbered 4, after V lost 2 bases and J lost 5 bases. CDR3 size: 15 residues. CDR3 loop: CASSVAGQDNSPLHF. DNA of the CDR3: TGTGCCAGCAGCGTGGCTGGACAGGATAATTCACCCCTCCACTTT.

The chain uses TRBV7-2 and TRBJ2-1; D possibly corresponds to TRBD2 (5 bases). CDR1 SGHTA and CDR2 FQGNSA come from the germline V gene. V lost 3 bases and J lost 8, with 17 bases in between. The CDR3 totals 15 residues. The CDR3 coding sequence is TGTGCCAGCAGCTTCGGCGCGTCCAGCGGCCATGAGCAGTTCTTC. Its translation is CASSFGASSGHEQFF.

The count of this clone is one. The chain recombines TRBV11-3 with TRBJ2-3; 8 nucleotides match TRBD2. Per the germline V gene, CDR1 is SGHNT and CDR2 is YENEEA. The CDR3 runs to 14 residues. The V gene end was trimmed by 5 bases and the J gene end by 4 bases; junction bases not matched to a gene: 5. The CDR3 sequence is CASSPRTSPDTQYF. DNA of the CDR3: TGTGCCAGCAGCCCACGGACTAGCCCAGATACGCAGTATTTT.

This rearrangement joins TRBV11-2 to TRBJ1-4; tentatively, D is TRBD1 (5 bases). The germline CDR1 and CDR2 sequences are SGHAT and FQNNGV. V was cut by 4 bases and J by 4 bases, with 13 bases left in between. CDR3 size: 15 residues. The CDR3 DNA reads TGTGCCAGCAGCTCAACCAGGGTATTTAATGAAAAACTGTTTTTT. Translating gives CASSSTRVFNEKLFF.

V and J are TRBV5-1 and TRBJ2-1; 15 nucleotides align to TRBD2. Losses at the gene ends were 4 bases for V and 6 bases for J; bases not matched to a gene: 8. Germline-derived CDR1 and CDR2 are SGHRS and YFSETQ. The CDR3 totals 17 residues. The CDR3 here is CASSRRTSGGAINEQFF. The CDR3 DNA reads TGCGCCAGCAGCAGAAGGACTAGCGGGGGGGCCATCAATGAGCAGTTCTTC.

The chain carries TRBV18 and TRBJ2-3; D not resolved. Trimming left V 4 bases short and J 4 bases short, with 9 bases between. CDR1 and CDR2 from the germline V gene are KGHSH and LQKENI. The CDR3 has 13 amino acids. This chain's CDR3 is CASSLFEADTQYF. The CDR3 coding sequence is TGTGCCAGCTCACTATTCGAGGCAGATACGCAGTATTTT.

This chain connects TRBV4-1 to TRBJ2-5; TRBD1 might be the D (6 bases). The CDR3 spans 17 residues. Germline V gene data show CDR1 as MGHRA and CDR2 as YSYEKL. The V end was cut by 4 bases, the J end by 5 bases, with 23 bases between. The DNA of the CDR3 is TGCGCCAGCAGCCCCAAAGCCCGGGACAACTACCCGGAGACCCAGTACTTC. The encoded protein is CASSPKARDNYPETQYF.

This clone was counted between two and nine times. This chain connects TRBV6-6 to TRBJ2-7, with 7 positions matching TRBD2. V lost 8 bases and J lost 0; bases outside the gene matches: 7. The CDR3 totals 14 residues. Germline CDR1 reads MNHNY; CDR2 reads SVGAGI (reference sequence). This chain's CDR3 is CASRNRDYSYEQYF. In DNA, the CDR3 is TGTGCCAGCCGAAACCGGGACTACTCCTACGAGCAGTACTTC.

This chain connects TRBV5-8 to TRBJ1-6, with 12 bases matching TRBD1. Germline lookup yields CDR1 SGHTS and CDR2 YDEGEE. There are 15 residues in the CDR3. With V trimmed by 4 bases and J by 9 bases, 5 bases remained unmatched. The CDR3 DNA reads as TGTGCCAGCAGCCTGGGACAGGGGGCCGGTTCACCCCTCCACTTT. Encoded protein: CASSLGQGAGSPLHF.

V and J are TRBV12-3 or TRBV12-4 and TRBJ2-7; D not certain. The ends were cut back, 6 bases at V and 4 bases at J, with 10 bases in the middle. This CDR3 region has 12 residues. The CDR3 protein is CASSLAGYEQYF. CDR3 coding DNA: TGTGCCAGCAGCCTCGCCGGTTACGAGCAGTACTTC.

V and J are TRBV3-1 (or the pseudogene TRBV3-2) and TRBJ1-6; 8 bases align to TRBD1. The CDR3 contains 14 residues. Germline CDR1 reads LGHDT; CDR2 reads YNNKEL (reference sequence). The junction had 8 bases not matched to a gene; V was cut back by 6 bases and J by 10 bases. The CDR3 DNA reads TGTGCCAGCAGGGAGACAGGGGCCAGGTCACCCCTCCACTTT. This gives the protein CASRETGARSPLHF.